This T cell receptor beta chain derives from a study of T-cell memory formation after mild COVID-19. The CDR3 is 16 amino acids. Germline V gene sequence: CDR1 GTSNPN, CDR2 SVGIG (reference sequence). Trimming cost V 3 bases and J 6 bases; bases outside gene matches: 11. TCRdb processed the 5' RACE reads anew with MiXCR; each CDR3 protein has one entry. This table has 350,000 to 400,000 distinct CDR3 sequences, around 20% appearing once. The sample holds one count of this clonotype. Sequencing was done on a sample of PBMCs or a T cell subset sorted from them (not recorded which). This clonotype was obtained from an adult woman who had mild COVID-19 (a few samples of this study predate the infection). Cell type and time point are not known. V and J are TRBV30 and TRBJ1-6, with 7 nucleotides matching TRBD1. In nucleotides, the CDR3 is TGTGCCTGGAGATCCCCCGACAGGGTGATTAATTCACCCCTCCACTTT. Encoded protein: CAWRSPDRVINSPLHF.